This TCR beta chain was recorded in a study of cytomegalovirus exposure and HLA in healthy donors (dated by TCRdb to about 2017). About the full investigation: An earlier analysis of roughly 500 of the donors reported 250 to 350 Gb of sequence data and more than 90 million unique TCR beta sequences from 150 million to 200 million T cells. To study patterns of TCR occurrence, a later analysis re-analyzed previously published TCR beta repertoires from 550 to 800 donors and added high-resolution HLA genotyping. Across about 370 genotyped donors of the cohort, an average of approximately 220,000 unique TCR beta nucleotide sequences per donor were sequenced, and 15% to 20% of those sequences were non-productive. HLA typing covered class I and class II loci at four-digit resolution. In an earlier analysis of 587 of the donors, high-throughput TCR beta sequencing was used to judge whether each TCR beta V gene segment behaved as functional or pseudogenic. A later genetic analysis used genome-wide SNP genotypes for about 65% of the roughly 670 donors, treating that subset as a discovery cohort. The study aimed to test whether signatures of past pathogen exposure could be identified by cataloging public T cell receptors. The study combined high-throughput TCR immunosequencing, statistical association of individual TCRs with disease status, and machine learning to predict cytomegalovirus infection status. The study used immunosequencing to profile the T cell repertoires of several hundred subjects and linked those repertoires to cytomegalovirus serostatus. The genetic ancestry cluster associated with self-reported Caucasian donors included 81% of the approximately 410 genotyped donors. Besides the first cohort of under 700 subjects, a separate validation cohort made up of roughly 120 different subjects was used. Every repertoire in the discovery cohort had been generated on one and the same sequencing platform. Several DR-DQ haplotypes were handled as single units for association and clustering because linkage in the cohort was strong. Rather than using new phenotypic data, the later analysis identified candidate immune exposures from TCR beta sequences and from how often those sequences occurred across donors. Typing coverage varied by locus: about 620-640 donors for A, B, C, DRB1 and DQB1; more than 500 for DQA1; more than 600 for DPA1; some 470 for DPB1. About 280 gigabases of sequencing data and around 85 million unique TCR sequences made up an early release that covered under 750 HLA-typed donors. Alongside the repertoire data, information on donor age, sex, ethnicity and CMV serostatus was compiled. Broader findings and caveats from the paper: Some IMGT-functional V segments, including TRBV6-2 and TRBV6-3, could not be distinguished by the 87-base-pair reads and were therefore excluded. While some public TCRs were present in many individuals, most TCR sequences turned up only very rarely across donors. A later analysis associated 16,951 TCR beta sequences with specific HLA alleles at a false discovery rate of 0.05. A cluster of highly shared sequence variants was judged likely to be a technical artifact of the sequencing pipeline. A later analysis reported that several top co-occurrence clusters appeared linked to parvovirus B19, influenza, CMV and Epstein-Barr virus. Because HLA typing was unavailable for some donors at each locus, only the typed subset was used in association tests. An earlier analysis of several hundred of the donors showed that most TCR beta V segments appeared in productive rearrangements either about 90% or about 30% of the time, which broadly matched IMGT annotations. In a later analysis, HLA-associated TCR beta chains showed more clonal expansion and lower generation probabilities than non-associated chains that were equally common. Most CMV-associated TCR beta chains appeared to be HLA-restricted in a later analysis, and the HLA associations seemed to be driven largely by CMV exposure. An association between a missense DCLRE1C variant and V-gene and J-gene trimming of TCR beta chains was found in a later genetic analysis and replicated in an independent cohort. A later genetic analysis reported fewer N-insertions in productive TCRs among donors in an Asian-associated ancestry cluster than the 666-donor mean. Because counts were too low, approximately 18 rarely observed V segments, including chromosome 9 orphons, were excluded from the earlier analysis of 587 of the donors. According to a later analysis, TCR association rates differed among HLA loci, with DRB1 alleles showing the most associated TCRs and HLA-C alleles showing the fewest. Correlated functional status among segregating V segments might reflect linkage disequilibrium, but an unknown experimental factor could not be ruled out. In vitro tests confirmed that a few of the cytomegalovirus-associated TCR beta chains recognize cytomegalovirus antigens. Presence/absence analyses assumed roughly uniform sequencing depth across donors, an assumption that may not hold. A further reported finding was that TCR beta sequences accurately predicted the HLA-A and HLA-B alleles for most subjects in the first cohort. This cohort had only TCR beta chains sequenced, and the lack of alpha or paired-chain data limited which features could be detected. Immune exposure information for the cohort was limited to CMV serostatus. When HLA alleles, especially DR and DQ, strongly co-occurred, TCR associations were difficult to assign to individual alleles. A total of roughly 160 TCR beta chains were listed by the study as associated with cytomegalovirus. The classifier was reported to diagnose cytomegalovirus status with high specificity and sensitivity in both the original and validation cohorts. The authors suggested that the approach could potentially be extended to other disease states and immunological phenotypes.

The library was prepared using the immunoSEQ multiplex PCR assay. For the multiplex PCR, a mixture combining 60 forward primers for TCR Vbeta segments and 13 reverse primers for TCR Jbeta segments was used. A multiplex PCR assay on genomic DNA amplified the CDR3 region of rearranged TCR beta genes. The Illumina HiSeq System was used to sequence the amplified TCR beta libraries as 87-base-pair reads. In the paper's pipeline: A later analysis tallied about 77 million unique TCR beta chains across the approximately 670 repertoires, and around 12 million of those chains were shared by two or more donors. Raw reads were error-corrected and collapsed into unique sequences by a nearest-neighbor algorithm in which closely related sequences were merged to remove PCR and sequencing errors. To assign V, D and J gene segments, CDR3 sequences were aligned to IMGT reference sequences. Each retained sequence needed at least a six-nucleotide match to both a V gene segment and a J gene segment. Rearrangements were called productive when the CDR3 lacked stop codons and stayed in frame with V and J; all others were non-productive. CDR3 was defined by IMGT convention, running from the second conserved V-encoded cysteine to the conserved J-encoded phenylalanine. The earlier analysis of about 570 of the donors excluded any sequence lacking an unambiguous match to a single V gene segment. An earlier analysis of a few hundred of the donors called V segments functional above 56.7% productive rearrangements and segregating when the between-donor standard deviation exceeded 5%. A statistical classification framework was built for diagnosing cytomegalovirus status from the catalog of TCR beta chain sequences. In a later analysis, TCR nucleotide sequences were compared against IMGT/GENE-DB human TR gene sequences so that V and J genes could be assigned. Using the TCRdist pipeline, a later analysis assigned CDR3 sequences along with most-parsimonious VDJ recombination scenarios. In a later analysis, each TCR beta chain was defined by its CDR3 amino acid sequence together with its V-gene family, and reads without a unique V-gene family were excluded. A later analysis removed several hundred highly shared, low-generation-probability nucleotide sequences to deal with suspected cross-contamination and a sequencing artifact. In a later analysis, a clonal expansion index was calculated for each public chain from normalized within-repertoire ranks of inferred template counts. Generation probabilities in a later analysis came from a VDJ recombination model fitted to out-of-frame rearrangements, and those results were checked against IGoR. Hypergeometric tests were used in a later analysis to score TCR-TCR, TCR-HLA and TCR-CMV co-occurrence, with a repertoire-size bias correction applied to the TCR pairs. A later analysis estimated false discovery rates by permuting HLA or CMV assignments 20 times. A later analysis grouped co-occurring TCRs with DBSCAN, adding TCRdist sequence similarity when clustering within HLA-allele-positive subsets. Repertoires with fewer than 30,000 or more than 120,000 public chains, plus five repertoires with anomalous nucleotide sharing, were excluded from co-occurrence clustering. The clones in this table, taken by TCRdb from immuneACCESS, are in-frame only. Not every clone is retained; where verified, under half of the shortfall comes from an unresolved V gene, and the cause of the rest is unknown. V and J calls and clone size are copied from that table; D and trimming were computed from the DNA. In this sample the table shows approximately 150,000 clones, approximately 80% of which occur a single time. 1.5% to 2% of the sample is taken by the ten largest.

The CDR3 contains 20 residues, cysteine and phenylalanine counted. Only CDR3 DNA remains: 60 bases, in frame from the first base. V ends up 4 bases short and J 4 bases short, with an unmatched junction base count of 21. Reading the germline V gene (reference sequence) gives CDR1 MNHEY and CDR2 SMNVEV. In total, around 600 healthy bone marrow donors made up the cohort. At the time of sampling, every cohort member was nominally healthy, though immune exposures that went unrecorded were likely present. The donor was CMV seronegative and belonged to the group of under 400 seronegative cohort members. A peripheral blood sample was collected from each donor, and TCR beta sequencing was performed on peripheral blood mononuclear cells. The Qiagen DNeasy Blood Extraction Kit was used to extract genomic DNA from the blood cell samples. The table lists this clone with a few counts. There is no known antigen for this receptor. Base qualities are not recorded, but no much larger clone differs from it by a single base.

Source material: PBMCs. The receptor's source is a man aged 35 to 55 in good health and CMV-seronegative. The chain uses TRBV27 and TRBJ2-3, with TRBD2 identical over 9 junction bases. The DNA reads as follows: TGTGCCAGCAGTTCCCCCTGGGAGGTGAGGCGGGAGGGCCGGGCAGATACGCAGTATTTT. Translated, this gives CASSSPWEVRREGRADTQYF.